This is a list of T cell receptor beta chains from one sample in a study of blood T cell repertoires in COVID-19. Generated by immunoSEQ multiplex PCR, the TCRdb table keeps only in-frame clones and is missing some. This table holds some 150,000 clones, 70% to 90% found once. Sequenced input: PBMCs or T cells enriched from blood (not recorded which). The source of these receptors is a woman aged 25-40 years with acute COVID-19. The CDR3 runs from the conserved cysteine through the conserved F or W. Fields, in order: J gene, V gene, D gene, clone size, CDR3 DNA, CDR3 protein. The D gene is left open where the match is weak. The size of a clone is reported for some rows only, either as once, few or many, or as a class for expanded clones.

J: TRBJ1-6; V: TRBV7-2; D: TRBD1; size: once; DNA: TGTGCCAGCAGCCCCTACTTACAGGGGTTAAGTTCACCCCTCCACTTT; CDR3: CASSPYLQGLSSPLHF
J: TRBJ2-7; V: TRBV5-1; D: TRBD1; size: once; DNA: TGCGCCAGCAGCTTGGACAGGGGTGTCTACGAGCAGTACTTC; CDR3: CASSLDRGVYEQYF
J: TRBJ2-7; V: TRBV18; D: TRBD2; size: .; DNA: TGTGCCAGCTCACCCTCGAGCGGGACCTCGGGGGAGCAGTACTTC; CDR3: CASSPSSGTSGEQYF
J: TRBJ1-4; V: TRBV5-1; D: TRBD1; size: .; DNA: TGCGCCAGCAGCGACCCGGGACAGAGTAATGAAAAACTGTTTTTT; CDR3: CASSDPGQSNEKLFF
J: TRBJ2-3; V: TRBV15; D: .; size: .; DNA: TGTGCCACCAGCCTTTCCGGAGGGCCGGCAGATACGCAGTATTTT; CDR3: CATSLSGGPADTQYF
J: TRBJ1-1; V: TRBV19; D: .; size: .; DNA: TGTGCCAGTAGTATCATGGGGCGAGGCACTGAAGCTTTCTTT; CDR3: CASSIMGRGTEAFF
J: TRBJ1-1; V: TRBV20-1; D: .; size: .; DNA: TGCAGTGCTAGTACACCAGGGATTGAAACTGAAGCTTTCTTT; CDR3: CSASTPGIETEAFF
J: TRBJ2-7; V: TRBV29-1; D: .; size: .; DNA: TGCAGCGTCGAACAGGGTGGATCCTACGAGCAGTACTTC; CDR3: CSVEQGGSYEQYF
J: TRBJ1-2; V: TRBV28; D: TRBD1; size: .; DNA: TGTGCCAGCAGTCCACCCCGACAGGGTTTGATCTATGGCTACACCTTC; CDR3: CASSPPRQGLIYGYTF
J: TRBJ2-7; V: TRBV11-2; D: .; size: .; DNA: TGTGCCAGCACCCTCCCAGGGTCCTACGAGCAGTACTTC; CDR3: CASTLPGSYEQYF
J: TRBJ2-3; V: TRBV5-1; D: TRBD1; size: .; DNA: TGCGCCAGCAGCTTTGCAGGGGGCGCGGATACGCAGTATTTT; CDR3: CASSFAGGADTQYF
J: TRBJ2-1; V: TRBV9; D: .; size: .; DNA: TGTGCCAGCAGCGTAGACAAAGCGGACCCCTACAATGAGCAGTTCTTC; CDR3: CASSVDKADPYNEQFF
J: TRBJ2-2; V: TRBV29-1; D: TRBD2; size: .; DNA: TGCAGCGTTGAGTGGAGCGGGAGGGCTCAATCCGGGGAGCTGTTTTTT; CDR3: CSVEWSGRAQSGELFF
J: TRBJ2-1; V: TRBV28; D: TRBD2; size: .; DNA: TGTGCCAGCCCCCCGGGGGGTAGGGCCAATGAGCAGTTCTTC; CDR3: CASPPGGRANEQFF
J: TRBJ1-1; V: TRBV29-1; D: .; size: once; DNA: TGCAGCGTTGGTATCGTTGGCACGAACACTGAAGCTTTCTTT; CDR3: CSVGIVGTNTEAFF
J: TRBJ1-1; V: TRBV27; D: .; size: .; DNA: TGTGCCAGCTCCCTAATTACAGGGAGCACTGAAGCTTTCTTT; CDR3: CASSLITGSTEAFF
J: TRBJ2-2; V: TRBV21-1; D: .; size: .; DNA: TGTGCCAGCCCTGCACTGAGGGGGCTGGACACCGGGGAGCTGTTTTTT; CDR3: CASPALRGLDTGELFF
J: TRBJ2-1; V: TRBV30; D: .; size: .; DNA: TGTGCCTGGAGTGTACTCGGGGTTGGGGAGCAGTTCTTC; CDR3: CAWSVLGVGEQFF
J: TRBJ2-1; V: TRBV7-3; D: TRBD1; size: .; DNA: TGTGCCAGCAGCTCGACAGGGCCCCACAATGAGCAGTTCTTC; CDR3: CASSSTGPHNEQFF
J: TRBJ1-6; V: TRBV6-5; D: .; size: once; DNA: TGTGCCAGCAGTTACACCCCCTGGTCTGAGGCGTCACCCCTCCACTTT; CDR3: CASSYTPWSEASPLHF
J: TRBJ2-7; V: TRBV28; D: TRBD2; size: .; DNA: TGTGCCAGCAGGATAGCGGGAGGGAGTCACGAGCAGTACTTC; CDR3: CASRIAGGSHEQYF
J: TRBJ2-1; V: TRBV27; D: .; size: few; DNA: TGTGCCAGCAGTTTCCTCGGCGGCTACAATGAGCAGTTCTTC; CDR3: CASSFLGGYNEQFF
J: TRBJ1-6; V: TRBV28; D: .; size: .; DNA: TGTGCCAGCAGCCCCGGGAGCCCTAATTCACCCCTCCACTTT; CDR3: CASSPGSPNSPLHF
J: TRBJ2-7; V: TRBV28; D: TRBD2; size: .; DNA: TGTGCCAGCAGGGGGGGGAGGGGTCCTGCCTACGAGCAGTACTTC; CDR3: CASRGGRGPAYEQYF
J: TRBJ2-3; V: TRBV5-6; D: TRBD1; size: .; DNA: TGTGCCAGCAGCTTTGCCTGGACAGGGCCAGATACGCAGTATTTT; CDR3: CASSFAWTGPDTQYF
J: TRBJ2-2; V: TRBV28; D: .; size: .; DNA: TGTGCCAGCAGTTTATCCGGGACTTCGACGAACACCGGGGAGCTGTTTTTT; CDR3: CASSLSGTSTNTGELFF
J: TRBJ1-3; V: TRBV5-4; D: TRBD1; size: .; DNA: TGTGCCAGCAGCGAGGACAGGGTGGGGACCATATATTTT; CDR3: CASSEDRVGTIYF
J: TRBJ2-1; V: TRBV24-1; D: .; size: .; DNA: TGTGCCACCAGTTCACGGGCAGGGCCTACCTACAATGAGCAGTTCTTC; CDR3: CATSSRAGPTYNEQFF
J: TRBJ1-5; V: TRBV18; D: .; size: once; DNA: TGTGCCAGCTCACGACTGAACGATCAGCCCCAGCATTTT; CDR3: CASSRLNDQPQHF
J: TRBJ2-4; V: TRBV5-4; D: TRBD1; size: once; DNA: TGTGCCAGCAGCGATGACAGGGTAGGCAAAAACATTCAGTACTTC; CDR3: CASSDDRVGKNIQYF
J: TRBJ1-1; V: TRBV10-3; D: .; size: .; DNA: TGTGCCATCAGTGAGGCTGACATTGAGGTCGGGGAAAAACAGACTGAAGCTTTCTTT; CDR3: CAISEADIEVGEKQTEAFF
J: TRBJ2-1; V: TRBV2; D: .; size: .; DNA: TGTGCCAGCAGTGACAGCGAGTACAATGAGCAGTTCTTC; CDR3: CASSDSEYNEQFF
J: TRBJ2-5; V: TRBV7-2; D: TRBD1; size: once; DNA: TGTGCCAGCGGGGGACAGCTGGGGGAGACCCAGTACTTC; CDR3: CASGGQLGETQYF
J: TRBJ1-3; V: TRBV30; D: .; size: .; DNA: TGTGCCTGGAGTGTGGGCCTTGTCTCTGGAAACACCATATATTTT; CDR3: CAWSVGLVSGNTIYF
J: TRBJ2-3; V: TRBV5-1; D: .; size: .; DNA: TGCGCCAGCAGCTTGTACCAGGGACTCCTAAGCACAGATACGCAGTATTTT; CDR3: CASSLYQGLLSTDTQYF
J: TRBJ1-4; V: TRBV29-1; D: TRBD1; size: .; DNA: TGCAGCGCAGGGGGCGTCGGAGAAAAACTGTTTTTT; CDR3: CSAGGVGEKLFF
J: TRBJ1-2; V: TRBV4-1; D: .; size: .; DNA: TGCGCCAGCAGCGAGAGGAAGGGGTCGGGCTATGGCTACACCTTC; CDR3: CASSERKGSGYGYTF
J: TRBJ1-3; V: TRBV7-3; D: TRBD1; size: few; DNA: TGTGCCAGCAGCTCACCGGGACAGGGGGCAAACACCATATATTTT; CDR3: CASSSPGQGANTIYF
J: TRBJ2-6; V: TRBV7-9; D: .; size: .; DNA: TGTGCCAGCAGCTTCAAGCAGGGGTCGGGCTCTGGGGCCAACGTCCTGACTTTC; CDR3: CASSFKQGSGSGANVLTF
J: TRBJ2-7; V: TRBV4-1; D: TRBD2; size: .; DNA: TGCGCCAGCAGCCAAGATGCGGCTAGCGGGTTGTACGAGCAGTACTTC; CDR3: CASSQDAASGLYEQYF
J: TRBJ2-3; V: TRBV11-3; D: TRBD1; size: .; DNA: TGTGCCAGCAGCTTAGAAGGGGGCGGAGATACGCAGTATTTT; CDR3: CASSLEGGGDTQYF
J: TRBJ2-7; V: TRBV27; D: .; size: .; DNA: TGTGCCAGCAGTTTATCCCGGGACTCAATTACCTACGAGCAGTACTTC; CDR3: CASSLSRDSITYEQYF
J: TRBJ1-1; V: TRBV7-2; D: .; size: .; DNA: TGTGCCAGCAGCTTAGCGGCGGCCTTGAACACTGAAGCTTTCTTT; CDR3: CASSLAAALNTEAFF
J: TRBJ2-1; V: TRBV6-1; D: .; size: .; DNA: TGTGCCAGCAGTGACTGGAAGGCAGGGGCAAGTAGTGAGCAGTTCTTC; CDR3: CASSDWKAGASSEQFF
J: TRBJ1-4; V: TRBV5-1; D: TRBD1; size: once; DNA: TGCGCCAGCAGCCCAAGGACAGGGCGAGATGAAAAACTGTTTTTT; CDR3: CASSPRTGRDEKLFF
J: TRBJ2-1; V: TRBV11-2; D: TRBD2; size: .; DNA: TGTGCCAGCAGCCCCCGACTAGCGGGAGGAGGCAATGAGCAGTTCTTC; CDR3: CASSPRLAGGGNEQFF
J: TRBJ2-7; V: TRBV28; D: .; size: .; DNA: TGTGCCAGCAGTTTCTCTTGGGCCAGGCCCCTCTACGAGCAGTACTTC; CDR3: CASSFSWARPLYEQYF
J: TRBJ2-2; V: TRBV30; D: .; size: .; DNA: TGTGCCTGGAGACCCACGGGTTACGGCACCGGGGAGCTGTTTTTT; CDR3: CAWRPTGYGTGELFF
J: TRBJ2-1; V: TRBV7-2; D: .; size: .; DNA: TGTGCCAGCAGGTACCCCGGGTCCTTTTACAATGAGCAGTTCTTC; CDR3: CASRYPGSFYNEQFF
J: TRBJ1-6; V: TRBV7-3; D: TRBD1; size: .; DNA: TGTGCCAGCAGCTTAATGGGGACAGAGAATAATTCACCCCTCCACTTT; CDR3: CASSLMGTENNSPLHF
J: TRBJ1-3; V: TRBV5-4; D: .; size: .; DNA: TGTGCCAGCAGCACCTCCAGCTCTGGAAACACCATATATTTT; CDR3: CASSTSSSGNTIYF
J: TRBJ2-7; V: TRBV7-8; D: .; size: .; DNA: TGTGCCAGCAGCTTAGTCGGTACCCAGGAAACCTACGAGCAGTACTTC; CDR3: CASSLVGTQETYEQYF
J: TRBJ1-4; V: TRBV2; D: .; size: .; DNA: TGTGCCAGCACGGGGGGCCAAACTAATGAAAAACTGTTTTTT; CDR3: CASTGGQTNEKLFF
J: TRBJ2-7; V: TRBV30; D: .; size: .; DNA: TGTGCCTGGAGTGAGCGTTACGAGCAGTACTTC; CDR3: CAWSERYEQYF
J: TRBJ2-5; V: TRBV20-1; D: .; size: .; DNA: TGCAGTGCTTTCAGGCGCGAGACCCAGTACTTC; CDR3: CSAFRRETQYF